This TCR beta chain originates from a study of shared clonotypes between healthy human individuals. Broader study findings: A limitation of the genetic and exposure-history diversity represented arose from few donors.

Generated by immunoSEQ multiplex PCR, the TCRdb table keeps only in-frame clones and is missing some. The sample yields roughly 760,000 clones, around 67% seen once. Germline lookup yields CDR1 MGHRA and CDR2 YSYEKL. This CDR3 contains 15 residues. The V gene end was trimmed by 4 bases and the J gene end by 1 base; junction bases not matched to a gene: 5. A word on this clone: Its antigen is unidentified. Other nucleotide sequences from this sample produce the same CDR3.

The specimen was memory CD4+ T cells sorted from blood. Subset here: CD45RA-negative fraction. The J gene is TRBJ2-7, the V gene TRBV4-1, with 9 positions matching TRBD1. This clonotype was obtained from a woman aged 25 to 39 in good health. DNA for the CDR3: TGCGCCAGCAGCCTTAGGACAGGGGAGTCCTACGAGCAGTACTTC. This gives the protein CASSLRTGESYEQYF.